This is a list of T cell receptor beta chains from one sample in a study of cytomegalovirus exposure and HLA in healthy donors. Measured with immunoSEQ multiplex PCR; TCRdb has only the in-frame clones, and not every one. The data contain fewer than 130,000 clones, about 68% of them singletons. Sample: PBMCs. The receptor set was obtained from a man in his thirties or forties in good health and CMV-seropositive. Both conserved end residues are part of each CDR3. The order of the fields is J gene, clone size, D gene, CDR3 length, V gene, CDR3 protein, CDR3 DNA. A D gene is named only where the DNA matches it firmly. Rows may omit the clone size; those that give it use once, few, many or a size class.

J: TRBJ2-3
size: -
D: TRBD2
length: 16
V: TRBV4-1
CDR3: CASSSVAGGSTDTQYF
DNA: TGCGCCAGCAGCTCTGTAGCGGGGGGATCCACAGATACGCAGTATTTT

J: TRBJ2-3
size: -
D: TRBD2
length: 14
V: TRBV5-6
CDR3: CASSSGLETDTQYF
DNA: TGTGCCAGCAGCTCCGGACTAGAAACAGATACGCAGTATTTT

J: TRBJ2-7
size: -
D: TRBD1
length: 16
V: TRBV6-6
CDR3: CASSSLQTGLSYEQYF
DNA: TGTGCCAGCAGTTCCCTCCAGACAGGGCTCTCCTACGAGCAGTACTTC

J: TRBJ2-1
size: -
D: -
length: 14
V: TRBV5-1
CDR3: CASSLKGWGDEQFF
DNA: TGCGCCAGCAGTCTAAAGGGGTGGGGGGATGAGCAGTTCTTC

J: TRBJ2-3
size: -
D: -
length: 14
V: TRBV11-2
CDR3: CASSSRGGLDTQYF
DNA: TGTGCCAGCAGCTCTCGCGGGGGCTTGGATACGCAGTATTTT

J: TRBJ1-2
size: -
D: -
length: 15
V: TRBV6-1
CDR3: CASSETAGRDYGYTF
DNA: TGTGCCAGCAGTGAAACGGCAGGGCGCGACTATGGCTACACCTTC

J: TRBJ2-6
size: -
D: -
length: 12
V: TRBV5-1
CDR3: CASSPEANGLTF
DNA: TGCGCCAGCAGCCCTGAGGCCAACGGCCTGACTTTC

J: TRBJ2-1
size: -
D: -
length: 13
V: TRBV6-1
CDR3: CASSDRGRDEQFF
DNA: TGTGCCAGCAGTGATAGGGGCAGGGATGAGCAGTTCTTC

J: TRBJ1-4
size: -
D: TRBD1
length: 14
V: TRBV27
CDR3: CASSYQGGDEKLFF
DNA: TGTGCCAGCAGTTATCAGGGGGGTGATGAAAAACTGTTTTTT

J: TRBJ1-2
size: few
D: TRBD1
length: 14
V: TRBV11-3
CDR3: CASSFTATGDGYTF
DNA: TGTGCCAGCAGCTTCACTGCGACAGGGGATGGCTACACCTTC

J: TRBJ2-1
size: -
D: -
length: 15
V: TRBV11-2
CDR3: CASSLLRWDFNEQFF
DNA: TGTGCCAGCAGCTTACTGCGCTGGGACTTTAATGAGCAGTTCTTC

J: TRBJ1-2
size: -
D: TRBD1
length: 14
V: TRBV2
CDR3: CASRRTGEDYGYTF
DNA: TGTGCCAGCAGACGGACAGGGGAAGACTATGGCTACACCTTC

J: TRBJ2-1
size: -
D: -
length: 10
V: TRBV19
CDR3: CAVRGGEQFF
DNA: TGTGCCGTTAGGGGAGGTGAGCAGTTCTTC

J: TRBJ1-1
size: -
D: -
length: 14
V: TRBV5-1
CDR3: CASSLQTGNTEAFF
DNA: TGCGCCAGCAGCTTGCAAACGGGAAACACTGAAGCTTTCTTT

J: TRBJ2-1
size: -
D: -
length: 15
V: TRBV5-1
CDR3: CASSLDGRSYNEQFF
DNA: TGCGCCAGCAGCTTGGATGGCAGATCTTACAATGAGCAGTTCTTC

J: TRBJ1-1
size: -
D: TRBD1
length: 12
V: TRBV29-1
CDR3: CSGRQGVGEAFF
DNA: TGCAGCGGCCGACAGGGGGTCGGTGAAGCTTTCTTT

J: TRBJ1-5
size: few
D: -
length: 15
V: TRBV5-1
CDR3: CASSLVGGPDGPQHF
DNA: TGCGCCAGCAGCTTGGTAGGGGGTCCGGATGGGCCCCAGCATTTT

J: TRBJ2-3
size: -
D: -
length: 13
V: TRBV6-5
CDR3: CASTPPVTDTQYF
DNA: TGTGCCAGCACCCCGCCAGTCACAGATACGCAGTATTTT

J: TRBJ1-3
size: -
D: -
length: 14
V: TRBV6-5
CDR3: CASSPDRSGNTIYF
DNA: TGTGCCAGCAGTCCCGATAGGAGTGGAAACACCATATATTTT

J: TRBJ1-1
size: few
D: -
length: 13
V: TRBV6-1
CDR3: CASSEPTSGEAFF
DNA: TGTGCCAGCAGTGAACCGACGTCGGGTGAAGCTTTCTTT

J: TRBJ2-7
size: -
D: -
length: 14
V: TRBV9
CDR3: CASSMDSTSYEQYF
DNA: TGTGCCAGCAGCATGGACAGTACCTCCTACGAGCAGTACTTC

J: TRBJ2-1
size: -
D: TRBD2
length: 14
V: TRBV29-1
CDR3: CSVEELAGARGQFF
DNA: TGCAGCGTTGAAGAACTAGCGGGGGCCCGGGGGCAGTTCTTC

J: TRBJ2-5
size: -
D: -
length: 14
V: TRBV7-6
CDR3: CASSFFPGQETQYF
DNA: TGTGCCAGCAGCTTCTTCCCGGGCCAAGAGACCCAGTACTTC

J: TRBJ2-6
size: -
D: -
length: 15
V: TRBV5-4
CDR3: CASSLIGAGANVLTF
DNA: TGTGCCAGCAGCTTGATAGGAGCTGGGGCCAACGTCCTGACTTTC

J: TRBJ2-1
size: -
D: -
length: 13
V: TRBV5-1
CDR3: CASSWRPGNEQFF
DNA: TGCGCCAGCAGCTGGAGGCCGGGGAATGAGCAGTTCTTC

J: TRBJ2-5
size: few
D: TRBD2
length: 15
V: TRBV6-5
CDR3: CASSYSKGTTGTQYF
DNA: TGTGCCAGCAGTTACTCGAAAGGGACTACGGGGACCCAGTACTTC

J: TRBJ1-2
size: few
D: -
length: 17
V: TRBV10-3
CDR3: CAISESMAGGGNYGYTF
DNA: TGTGCCATCAGTGAGTCGATGGCGGGAGGCGGTAACTATGGCTACACCTTC